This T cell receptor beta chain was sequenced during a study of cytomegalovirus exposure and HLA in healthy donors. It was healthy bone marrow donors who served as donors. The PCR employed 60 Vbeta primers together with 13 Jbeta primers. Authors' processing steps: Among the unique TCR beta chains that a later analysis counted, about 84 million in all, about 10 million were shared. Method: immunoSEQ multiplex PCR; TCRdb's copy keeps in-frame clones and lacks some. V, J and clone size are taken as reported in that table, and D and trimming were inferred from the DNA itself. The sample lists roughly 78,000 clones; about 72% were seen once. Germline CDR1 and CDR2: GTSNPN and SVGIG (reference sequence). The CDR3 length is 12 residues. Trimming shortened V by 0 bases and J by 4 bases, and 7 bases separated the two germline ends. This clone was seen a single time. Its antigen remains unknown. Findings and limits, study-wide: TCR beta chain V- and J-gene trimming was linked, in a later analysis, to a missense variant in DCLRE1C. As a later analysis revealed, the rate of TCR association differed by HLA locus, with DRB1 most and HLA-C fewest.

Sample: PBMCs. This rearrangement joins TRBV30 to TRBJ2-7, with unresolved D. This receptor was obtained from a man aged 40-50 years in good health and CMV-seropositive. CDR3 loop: CAWSVANYEQYF. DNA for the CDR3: TGTGCCTGGAGTGTGGCAAATTACGAGCAGTACTTC. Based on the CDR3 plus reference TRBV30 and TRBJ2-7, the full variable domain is SQTIHQWPATLVQPVGSPLSLECTVEGTSNPNLYWYRQAAGRGLQLLFYSVGIGQISSEVPQNLSASRPQDRQFILSSKKLLLSDSGFYLCAWSVANYEQYFGPGTRLTVT.